Presented here are 4 T cell receptor beta chains from one specimen sequenced in a study of blood T cells in healthy people across ages. With a J-beta primer mix and a sample-barcoded 5' primer, a second PCR ran roughly 6 to 12 cycles. Each CDR3 protein is one row after TCRdb ran MiXCR on the 5' RACE reads. The table has approximately 1.5 million distinct CDR3 sequences, roughly a third seen once; the top ten hold approximately 10%. Specimen: blood. Receptor source: a woman in her thirties in good health.

This clonotype showed up many times. The V call is TRBV18, the J call TRBJ2-1; 8 bases agree with TRBD1. The trim removed 6 bases at V and 4 bases at J, leaving 8 bases unmatched. CDR3 length: 15 residues. Germline lookup yields CDR1 KGHSH and CDR2 LQKENI. The CDR3 region has the DNA TGTGCCAGCTCGCAAGGACAGGGCCCATACAATGAGCAGTTCTTC. Amino acids: CASSQGQGPYNEQFF.

CDR3 sequence reads: CASSPGGTSGRAVNEQYF. In DNA, the CDR3 is TGTGCCAGCAGCCCGGGAGGGACTAGCGGGAGGGCGGTGAACGAGCAGTACTTC. The chain combines TRBV7-2 with TRBJ2-7; 16 bases are shared with TRBD2. Germline lookup yields CDR1 SGHTA and CDR2 FQGNSA. The CDR3 contains 18 residues. The J segment lost 5 bases and the V segment lost 5 bases, leaving 12 bases of the junction unmatched.

This clonotype appeared many times. V and J are TRBV13 and TRBJ2-1, with D perhaps matching TRBD1 (5 bases). The CDR3 covers 13 residues. Germline V gene sequence: CDR1 PRHDT, CDR2 FYEKMQ (reference sequence). Deletions cut 4 bases from V and 7 bases from J, with 11 bases between. The CDR3 DNA sequence: TGTGCCAGCAGCTCCACCCCAGGGAATGAGCAGTTCTTC. Amino acids: CASSSTPGNEQFF.

As to this clonotype: A much larger clone lies a single base off, so this may be a read error. The chain has TRBV15 and TRBJ2-1, with 7 nucleotides matching TRBD2. The germline V gene has CDR1 LNHNV and CDR2 YYDKDF (reference sequence). The CDR3 runs to 14 residues. The CDR3 DNA reads TGTGCCACCAGCGTCAGCGGGGATGGATATGAGCGGTTCTTC. Translation: CATSVSGDGYERFF.